This is a list of T cell receptor beta chains from one sample in a study of cytomegalovirus exposure and HLA in healthy donors. Libraries were prepared by immunoSEQ multiplex PCR; TCRdb keeps only in-frame clonotypes and omits some of them. The table lists about 190,000 clones, more than 75% of them singletons. The sequencing input was PBMCs. Receptors originate from a woman in her forties or fifties in good health and CMV-seronegative. Both conserved end residues are part of each CDR3. The order of the fields is V gene, J gene, D gene, clone size, CDR3 protein, CDR3 DNA. D genes are given only for firm matches. The listing skips clone size in some rows; elsewhere it reads once, few, many or a size class.

V gene: TRBV19
J gene: TRBJ1-6
D gene: TRBD1
clone size: -
CDR3 protein: CASSTGQGDLSPLHF
CDR3 DNA: TGTGCCAGTAGTACAGGACAGGGAGATCTTTCACCCCTCCACTTT

V gene: TRBV9
J gene: TRBJ2-3
D gene: TRBD2
clone size: -
CDR3 protein: CASSPETSQITDTQYF
CDR3 DNA: TGTGCCAGCAGCCCTGAGACTAGCCAAATCACAGATACGCAGTATTTT

V gene: TRBV19
J gene: TRBJ1-3
D gene: -
clone size: -
CDR3 protein: CASSRTTARTGNTIYF
CDR3 DNA: TGTGCCAGTAGTCGCACGACAGCCCGAACTGGAAACACCATATATTTT

V gene: TRBV11-3
J gene: TRBJ2-1
D gene: TRBD2
clone size: -
CDR3 protein: CASSLSLAGVNEQFF
CDR3 DNA: TGTGCCAGCAGCTTAAGTTTAGCGGGGGTAAATGAGCAGTTCTTC

V gene: TRBV18
J gene: TRBJ2-7
D gene: -
clone size: -
CDR3 protein: CASATEEGGEQYF
CDR3 DNA: TGTGCCAGCGCCACCGAGGAGGGAGGCGAGCAGTACTTC

V gene: TRBV4-3
J gene: TRBJ2-7
D gene: -
clone size: once
CDR3 protein: CASSLHYRTVSTYRTYEQYF
CDR3 DNA: TGCGCCAGCAGCCTGCATTACCGGACAGTTAGTACCTATAGAACCTACGAGCAGTACTTC

V gene: TRBV27
J gene: TRBJ2-7
D gene: TRBD1
clone size: -
CDR3 protein: CASSRDRGIYEQYF
CDR3 DNA: TGTGCCAGCAGCCGGGACAGGGGGATCTACGAGCAGTACTTC

V gene: TRBV6-5
J gene: TRBJ1-2
D gene: TRBD1
clone size: -
CDR3 protein: CASSPGTGELSYTF
CDR3 DNA: TGTGCCAGCAGCCCTGGGACAGGGGAGTTAAGCTACACCTTC

V gene: TRBV7-9
J gene: TRBJ2-5
D gene: -
clone size: -
CDR3 protein: CASSWTDQETQYF
CDR3 DNA: TGTGCCAGCAGCTGGACAGATCAAGAGACCCAGTACTTC

V gene: TRBV6-6
J gene: TRBJ1-3
D gene: TRBD1
clone size: -
CDR3 protein: CASSRQGVGNTIYF
CDR3 DNA: TGTGCCAGCAGTCGCCAGGGGGTAGGAAACACCATATATTTT

V gene: TRBV5-1
J gene: TRBJ1-1
D gene: TRBD1
clone size: few
CDR3 protein: CASSYGTGNHMNTEAFF
CDR3 DNA: TGCGCCAGCAGCTACGGGACAGGGAACCACATGAACACTGAAGCTTTCTTT

V gene: TRBV11-2
J gene: TRBJ1-2
D gene: -
clone size: -
CDR3 protein: CASSSPVVYGYTF
CDR3 DNA: TGTGCCAGCAGCTCTCCCGTAGTCTATGGCTACACCTTC

V gene: TRBV19
J gene: TRBJ2-2
D gene: -
clone size: once
CDR3 protein: CASSISYGSGELFF
CDR3 DNA: TGTGCCAGTAGTATATCGTATGGCTCCGGGGAGCTGTTTTTT

V gene: TRBV7-2
J gene: TRBJ2-3
D gene: -
clone size: -
CDR3 protein: CASSPEGGVADTQYF
CDR3 DNA: TGTGCCAGCAGCCCCGAGGGAGGAGTCGCAGATACGCAGTATTTT

V gene: TRBV15
J gene: TRBJ1-1
D gene: -
clone size: once
CDR3 protein: CATSRDTRGAFF
CDR3 DNA: TGTGCCACCAGCAGAGATACCCGGGGAGCTTTCTTT

V gene: TRBV27
J gene: TRBJ1-1
D gene: TRBD1
clone size: -
CDR3 protein: CASSSYRGTLPNTEAFF
CDR3 DNA: TGTGCCAGCAGTTCTTACAGGGGGACACTCCCGAACACTGAAGCTTTCTTT

V gene: TRBV11-1
J gene: TRBJ1-4
D gene: TRBD1
clone size: -
CDR3 protein: CASSLTGGGEKLFF
CDR3 DNA: TGTGCCAGCAGCTTAACAGGGGGAGGTGAAAAACTGTTTTTT

V gene: TRBV7-7
J gene: TRBJ1-1
D gene: TRBD1
clone size: -
CDR3 protein: CASSFPARDRPEAFF
CDR3 DNA: TGTGCTAGCAGCTTCCCCGCCCGGGACAGGCCCGAAGCTTTCTTT

V gene: TRBV9
J gene: TRBJ1-3
D gene: -
clone size: once
CDR3 protein: CASSVGAGVGNTIYF
CDR3 DNA: TGTGCCAGCAGCGTAGGGGCAGGGGTTGGAAACACCATATATTTT

V gene: TRBV4-2
J gene: TRBJ2-7
D gene: -
clone size: -
CDR3 protein: CASSQPTDAQGVYEQYF
CDR3 DNA: TGTGCCAGCAGCCAACCAACGGACGCCCAGGGCGTATACGAGCAGTACTTC

V gene: TRBV18
J gene: TRBJ2-7
D gene: TRBD1
clone size: -
CDR3 protein: CASSPNRQGYEQYF
CDR3 DNA: TGTGCCAGCTCACCAAATAGACAGGGCTACGAGCAGTACTTC

V gene: TRBV6-5
J gene: TRBJ2-7
D gene: TRBD1
clone size: few
CDR3 protein: CASTQTGVEQYF
CDR3 DNA: TGTGCCAGCACCCAGACAGGGGTGGAGCAGTACTTC

V gene: TRBV28
J gene: TRBJ2-2
D gene: TRBD2
clone size: -
CDR3 protein: CASRGGRWVGELFF
CDR3 DNA: TGTGCCAGCAGGGGAGGGCGTTGGGTCGGGGAGCTGTTTTTT

V gene: TRBV25-1
J gene: TRBJ1-3
D gene: -
clone size: -
CDR3 protein: CASSERRRRAGNTIYF
CDR3 DNA: TGTGCCAGCAGTGAACGGCGCAGGAGGGCTGGAAACACCATATATTTT

V gene: TRBV11-3
J gene: TRBJ1-1
D gene: TRBD1
clone size: -
CDR3 protein: CAIHPTGTGLRENTEAFF
CDR3 DNA: TGTGCCATCCACCCAACCGGGACAGGGTTACGGGAGAACACTGAAGCTTTCTTT

V gene: TRBV15
J gene: TRBJ1-1
D gene: -
clone size: -
CDR3 protein: CATSPEQGAEAFF
CDR3 DNA: TGTGCCACCAGCCCTGAACAGGGCGCTGAAGCTTTCTTT

V gene: TRBV6-1
J gene: TRBJ2-4
D gene: -
clone size: -
CDR3 protein: CASSDGGIQYF
CDR3 DNA: TGTGCCAGCAGTGACGGAGGCATTCAGTACTTC

V gene: TRBV19
J gene: TRBJ1-5
D gene: -
clone size: -
CDR3 protein: CASSPDRTTWPQHF
CDR3 DNA: TGTGCCAGTAGCCCAGACAGGACAACCTGGCCCCAGCATTTT

V gene: TRBV9
J gene: TRBJ1-2
D gene: -
clone size: -
CDR3 protein: CASSVVPGPGTNGYTF
CDR3 DNA: TGTGCCAGCAGCGTAGTCCCCGGTCCAGGGACTAACGGCTACACCTTC

V gene: TRBV5-1
J gene: TRBJ1-1
D gene: -
clone size: few
CDR3 protein: CASRGALSTEAFF
CDR3 DNA: TGCGCCAGCAGGGGGGCATTGAGCACTGAAGCTTTCTTT

V gene: TRBV19
J gene: TRBJ1-1
D gene: -
clone size: -
CDR3 protein: CASSILQSGSTEAFF
CDR3 DNA: TGTGCCAGTAGTATATTACAGTCGGGGAGCACTGAAGCTTTCTTT

V gene: TRBV5-5
J gene: TRBJ2-2
D gene: TRBD2
clone size: once
CDR3 protein: CASSLISGRARTGELFF
CDR3 DNA: TGTGCCAGCAGCTTGATCAGCGGGAGGGCGAGAACCGGGGAGCTGTTTTTT